These 11 T cell receptor beta chains share one sample of origin, sequenced in a study of cytomegalovirus exposure and HLA in healthy donors. PCR used 60 Vbeta primers and 13 Jbeta primers. Measured with immunoSEQ multiplex PCR; TCRdb has only the in-frame clones, and not every one. The data contain 100,000 to 150,000 clones, under 90% of them seen just once; the ten biggest clones take up approximately 3.5%. Input material: PBMCs. These receptors were obtained from a woman between 40 and 50 years old in good health and CMV-seropositive.

This clone was recorded a few times. The CDR3 bases are TGTGCCAGCAGCCCGCCTACAGGGAACACTGAAGCTTTCTTT. Protein sequence: CASSPPTGNTEAFF. The chain recombines TRBV6-6 with TRBJ1-1, with TRBD1 as a possible D gene (5 bases). Germline V gene data show CDR1 as MNHNY and CDR2 as SVGAGI (reference sequence). The V and J ends lost 6 bases and 1 base respectively, with 12 bases between them. The CDR3 is made up of 14 amino acids.

The chain combines TRBV9 with TRBJ1-2; TRBD1 matches 7 bases. The CDR3 extends over 15 amino acids. Germline V gives CDR1 SGDLS, CDR2 YYNGEE. After removal of 3 bases from V and 4 bases from J, the junction contained 9 bases not matched to a gene. The CDR3 nucleotides are TGTGCCAGCAGCGGAGGGGACAGACCCTTCTATGGCTACACCTTC. Translating gives CASSGGDRPFYGYTF.

The rearrangement uses TRBV28 and TRBJ1-5; D remains ambiguous. The CDR3 covers 15 residues. The V end was cut by 6 bases, the J end by 2 bases, with 14 bases between. Germline CDR1 and CDR2: MDHEN and SYDVKM. The CDR3 sequence is CASRLLRPGNQPQHF. In DNA form, the CDR3 reads TGTGCCAGCAGGCTTTTGAGGCCAGGCAATCAGCCCCAGCATTTT.

The sample holds a few counts of this clone. V is TRBV5-4 and J is TRBJ2-4; TRBD1 matches 9 bases. CDR3 length equals 17 residues. CDR1 is SGHNT and CDR2 is YYREEE in the germline V gene (reference sequence). The trim removed 4 bases at V and 0 bases at J, leaving 8 bases unmatched. CDR3 DNA: TGTGCCAGCAGCCCGTGGGGGACAGGGAAAGCCAAAAACATTCAGTACTTC. This sequence encodes CASSPWGTGKAKNIQYF.

The V and J genes are TRBV4-3 and TRBJ2-2; D unclear. V was trimmed by 2 bases and J by 3 bases, leaving 7 bases between them. The CDR3 runs to 14 residues. Germline assignment: CDR1 LGHNA and CDR2 YSLEER. CDR3 coding DNA: TGCGCCAGCAGCCAAACGCTAGACACCGGGGAGCTGTTTTTT. It specifies CASSQTLDTGELFF.

V usage is TRBV27 and J usage is TRBJ2-7; possible D gene TRBD2, 6 bases. Germline values: CDR1 MNHEY, CDR2 SMNVEV (reference sequence). With 2 bases removed from V and 3 bases from J, the gap between germline ends came to 14 bases. The CDR3 contains 15 residues. The CDR3 DNA reads TGTGCCAGCAGTTTAGACGGGAGAGGCGGCTACGAGCAGTACTTC. Translation: CASSLDGRGGYEQYF.

This clone is a singleton in its sample. The gene calls are TRBV6-1 and TRBJ1-5; possible D gene TRBD1, 5 bases. Trimming stripped 6 bases from V and 1 base from J, with 10 bases between. Germline loops: CDR1 MNHNS, CDR2 SASEGT. The CDR3 is made up of 14 amino acids. The CDR3 DNA is TGTGCCAGCAGCGCAGGGTTGAGCAATCAGCCCCAGCATTTT. Its protein is CASSAGLSNQPQHF.

The chain combines TRBV19 with TRBJ2-3, with D possibly matching TRBD1 (5 bases). Per germline, CDR1 LNHDA and CDR2 SQIVND (reference sequence). V gave up 5 bases and J gave up 3 bases, with 6 bases separating them. This CDR3 contains 12 residues. As DNA, the CDR3 is TGTGCCAGTAGTCCAGGGACAGATACGCAGTATTTT. Protein sequence: CASSPGTDTQYF.

CDR3 sequence: CASKYDPGRLTGANVLTF. Here the CDR3 DNA reads TGCGCCTCCAAATACGACCCGGGGAGGCTGACTGGGGCCAACGTCCTGACTTTC. The rearrangement joins TRBV23-1 to TRBJ2-6; D possibly corresponds to TRBD2 (6 bases). TRBV23-1 is assigned to the ORF class and has an uncertain function. With 11 bases removed from V and 2 bases from J, the gap between germline ends came to 25 bases. This CDR3 comprises 18 residues.

This CDR3 is CASSLQTGGTVIEAFF. The CDR3 DNA reads TGTGCCAGCAGCCTACAGACAGGGGGAACCGTTATTGAAGCTTTCTTT. This chain connects TRBV7-9 to TRBJ1-1; 9 bases are a match to TRBD1. CDR3 size: 16 residues. CDR1 SEHNR and CDR2 FQNEAQ come from the germline V gene (reference sequence). V lost 5 bases to trimming and J lost 7 bases; unmatched junction nucleotides: 14.

The V gene is TRBV5-1, the J gene TRBJ2-5, with D perhaps matching TRBD2 (6 bases). Germline V gives CDR1 SGHRS, CDR2 YFSETQ. Between the trimmed V and J ends, which lost 1 base and 1 base, there was a span of 11 bases. The CDR3 has 15 residues. CDR3 sequence reads: CASSLHGSAQETQYF. CDR3 in DNA: TGCGCCAGCAGCTTGCACGGGAGCGCCCAAGAGACCCAGTACTTC.